One and the same sample provided the 17 T cell receptor beta chains below, sequenced in a study of cytomegalovirus exposure and HLA in healthy donors. Primers: 60 Vbeta forward and 13 Jbeta reverse. The assay was immunoSEQ multiplex PCR, and TCRdb's table has in-frame clones only and misses some. The sample lists around 150,000 clones, 82% occurring once. The source material was PBMCs. The receptors were gathered from a woman between 45 and 65 years old in good health and CMV-seropositive.

The chain employs TRBV5-8 and TRBJ2-2; TRBD2 agrees at 10 bases. After removal of 4 bases from V and 6 bases from J, the junction contained 9 bases not matched to a gene. Germline V lookup: CDR1 SGHTS, CDR2 YDEGEE. The CDR3 runs 16 residues. The CDR3 reads CASSPLGTSASGELFF. DNA of the CDR3: TGTGCCAGCAGCCCATTAGGGACTAGCGCATCCGGGGAGCTGTTTTTT.

The rearrangement links TRBV5-1 to TRBJ1-3, with TRBD1 identical over 7 bases. CDR3 length equals 14 residues. V trimming: 5 bases; J trimming: 6 bases; junction bases outside the gene matches: 8. Germline loops: CDR1 SGHRS, CDR2 YFSETQ. CDR3 sequence reads: CASSEGAIVNTIYF. In DNA, the CDR3 is TGCGCCAGCAGTGAGGGGGCAATCGTAAACACCATATATTTT.

The chain couples TRBV25-1 to TRBJ2-5; perhaps TRBD1 as D (5 bases). The CDR3 is 15 residues long. Trimming left V 3 bases short and J 2 bases short, with 13 bases between. CDR1 is MGHDK, CDR2 SYGVNS, per germline. The CDR3 loop is CASSDSRDSQETQYF. DNA for the CDR3: TGTGCCAGCAGTGATAGCAGAGACAGTCAAGAGACCCAGTACTTC.

The CDR3 here is CASSPPGGGAYNEQFF. The CDR3 DNA reads TGTGCCAGCTCACCACCTGGCGGGGGGGCTTACAATGAGCAGTTCTTC. This chain links TRBV18 with TRBJ2-1; 9 positions agree with TRBD2. This CDR3 has 16 amino acids. The ends lost 0 bases at V and 4 bases at J; junction bases unmatched: 4. Germline values: CDR1 KGHSH, CDR2 LQKENI.

The chain couples TRBV15 to TRBJ2-6, with D perhaps TRBD2 (5 bases). Trimming shortened V by 2 bases and J by 0 bases, and 8 bases separated the two germline ends. The CDR3 length is 16 residues. Germline lookup yields CDR1 LNHNV and CDR2 YYDKDF (reference sequence). CDR3 sequence reads: CATSRTRDSGANVLTF. In nucleotides, the CDR3 is TGTGCCACCAGCAGAACCCGGGACTCTGGGGCCAACGTCCTGACTTTC.

The chain joins TRBV5-1 to TRBJ2-6; 7 bases fit TRBD1. V trimming: 2 bases; J trimming: 0 bases; junction bases outside the gene matches: 5. The CDR3 runs to 17 residues. Germline CDR1 is SGHRS and CDR2 is YFSETQ. The CDR3 DNA follows: TGCGCCAGCAGCTTATCTAGGGACAGCTCTGGGGCCAACGTCCTGACTTTC. Its translation: CASSLSRDSSGANVLTF.

V gene TRBV15 combines with J gene TRBJ1-2; a possible D gene is TRBD1 (5 bases). The germline V gene encodes CDR1 LNHNV and CDR2 YYDKDF (reference sequence). The CDR3 runs to 15 residues. V lost 0 bases and J lost 4, with 12 bases in between. The CDR3 region has the DNA TGTGCCACCAGCAGAGAGGGGGGGATCGGCTATGGCTACACCTTC. It yields the protein CATSREGGIGYGYTF.

The genes are TRBV11-2 and TRBJ1-1; no definite D call. Per germline, CDR1 SGHAT and CDR2 FQNNGV. Trimming removed 4 bases at V and 0 bases at J, with 9 bases between. This CDR3 has 14 residues. In DNA, the CDR3 is TGTGCCAGCAGCTCCTGGTCGGTGAACACTGAAGCTTTCTTT. This sequence encodes CASSSWSVNTEAFF. Combining the CDR3 with reference TRBV11-2 and TRBJ1-1 gives the whole variable domain EAGVAQSPRYKIIEKRQSVAFWCNPISGHATLYWYQQILGQGPKLLIQFQNNGVVDDSQLPKDRFSAERLKGVDSTLKIQPAKLEDSAVYLCASSSWSVNTEAFFGQGTRLTVV.

The gene calls are TRBV7-9 and TRBJ2-1; TRBD1 is a possible D gene (6 bases). Germline values: CDR1 SEHNR, CDR2 FQNEAQ (reference sequence). This CDR3 spans 11 amino acids. V was trimmed by 5 bases and J by 9 bases, leaving 8 bases between them. The CDR3 loop is CASSGGTEQFF. The CDR3 DNA sequence: TGTGCCAGCAGCGGGGGCACTGAGCAGTTCTTC.

This chain uses TRBV7-9 with TRBJ1-1; TRBD1 matches 8 bases. J lost 13 bases, V lost 5 bases, and 6 bases had no gene match. Germline CDR1 reads SEHNR; CDR2 reads FQNEAQ (reference sequence). The CDR3 extends over 11 amino acids. The CDR3 sequence: CASSPDRGVFF. CDR3 DNA: TGTGCCAGCAGCCCAGACAGGGGCGTTTTCTTT.

The chain carries TRBV10-3 and TRBJ2-1; tentatively, D is TRBD1 (5 bases). The V end was cut by 10 bases, the J end by 5 bases, with 12 bases between. CDR1 ENHRY and CDR2 SYGVKD come from the germline V gene. The CDR3 totals 12 residues. The CDR3 here is CASLTTDNEQFF. Written as DNA, the CDR3 is TGTGCCAGCCTAACGACAGACAATGAGCAGTTCTTC.

The V and J genes are TRBV6-5 and TRBJ1-2; 7 nucleotides agree with TRBD1. This CDR3 region has 13 residues. V shed 5 bases, J shed 11 bases, and the junction held 11 bases outside the gene matches. The germline CDR1 and CDR2 sequences are MNHEY and SVGAGI. CDR3 in amino acids: CASSIQGDQRYTF. In DNA, the CDR3 is TGTGCCAGCAGTATCCAGGGGGACCAAAGGTACACCTTC.

The chain employs TRBV4-3 and TRBJ1-1, with 7 bases lining up with TRBD1. V lost 4 bases, J lost 7 bases, and 9 bases stayed unmatched. Germline CDR1 reads LGHNA; CDR2 reads YSLEER. This CDR3 region has 14 residues. The CDR3 nucleotides are TGCGCCAGCAGCCCATTAGACAGGGCGGGTGAAGCTTTCTTT. It yields the protein CASSPLDRAGEAFF.

The V gene is TRBV7-2, the J gene TRBJ1-6; D is possibly TRBD1 (5 bases). The CDR3 covers 14 residues. V was shortened by 2 bases and J by 10 bases, with 12 bases between the two germline ends. Germline V CDR1 and CDR2: SGHTA, FQGNSA. CDR3 amino acids: CASSLSQGGSPLHF. CDR3 nucleotide sequence: TGTGCCAGCAGCTTATCCCAGGGCGGATCACCCCTCCACTTT.

This clone showed up just once. The chain uses TRBV6-5 and TRBJ2-7, with 7 bases fitting TRBD1. The CDR3 contains 14 residues. Germline-derived CDR1 and CDR2 are MNHEY and SVGAGI. J was trimmed by 7 bases and V by 4 bases; bases with no gene match: 10. As DNA, the CDR3 is TGTGCCAGCAGTTCCCCTGAGGGGGCGGGTGAGCAGTACTTC. As protein: CASSSPEGAGEQYF.

This chain uses TRBV30 with TRBJ1-4, with a possible D match to TRBD1 (6 bases). The CDR3 contains 15 residues. CDR1 GTSNPN and CDR2 SVGIG come from the germline V gene (reference sequence). V was pared by 3 bases and J by 7 bases, with 18 bases between. The CDR3 here is CAWRTGGGPGEKLFF. The CDR3 coding sequence is TGTGCCTGGAGGACTGGGGGGGGGCCAGGTGAAAAACTGTTTTTT.

This chain uses TRBV5-1 with TRBJ2-5; TRBD1 might be the D (6 bases). The DNA end favors TRBJ2-7, so the J call may be wrong. Per germline, CDR1 SGHRS and CDR2 YFSETQ. CDR3 length: 15 amino acids. The CDR3 DNA is TGCGCCAGCAGCTTGGGGGCAGGGGCTCCAGGCGAGCAGTACTTC. Its protein product is CASSLGAGAPGEQYF.